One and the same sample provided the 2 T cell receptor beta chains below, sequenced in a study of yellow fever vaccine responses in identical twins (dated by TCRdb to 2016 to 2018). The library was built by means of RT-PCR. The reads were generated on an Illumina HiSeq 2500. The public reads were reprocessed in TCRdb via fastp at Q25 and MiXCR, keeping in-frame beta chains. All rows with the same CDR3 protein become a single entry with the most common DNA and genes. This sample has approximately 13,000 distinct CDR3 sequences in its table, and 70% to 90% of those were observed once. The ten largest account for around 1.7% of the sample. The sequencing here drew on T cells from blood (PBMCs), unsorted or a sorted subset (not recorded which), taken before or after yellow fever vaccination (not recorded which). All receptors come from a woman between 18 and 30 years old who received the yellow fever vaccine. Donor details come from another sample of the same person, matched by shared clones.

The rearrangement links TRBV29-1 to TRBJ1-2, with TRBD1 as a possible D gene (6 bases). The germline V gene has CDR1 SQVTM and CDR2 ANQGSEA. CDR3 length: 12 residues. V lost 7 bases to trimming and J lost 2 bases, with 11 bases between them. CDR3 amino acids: CSGEDRNYGYTF. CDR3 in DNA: TGCAGCGGGGAGGACAGAAACTATGGCTACACCTTC.

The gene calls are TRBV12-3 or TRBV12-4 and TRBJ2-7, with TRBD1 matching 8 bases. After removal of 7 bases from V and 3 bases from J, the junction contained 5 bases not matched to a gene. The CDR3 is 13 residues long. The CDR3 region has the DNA TGTGCCAGCAAGAGGACAGGGAACTACGAGCAGTACTTC. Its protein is CASKRTGNYEQYF.